Below, one TCR beta chain is given with its context. As yet, its antigen is unknown. The data derive from a study of vaccination and CD4 T cells after COVID-19. Overall study context: Post-vaccine sample collection happened at a median of approximately 74 days after dose two, ranging 14 to 241. The study's findings and limits: In convalescent patients, a median around 89% of reactive clones appeared only post-vaccination. Post-infection sampling omitted early timepoints and covered relatively few convalescent patients.

The V gene's germline CDR1 is WSHSY and CDR2 SAAADI. CDR3 size: 14 residues. Trimming removed 6 bases from V and 0 bases from J, with 12 bases in between. The treatment is: approximately 10-day PBMC culture with coronavirus spike peptide pools or control peptides (ViraFEST assay). The Oncomine TCR Beta short-read assay sequenced DNA from cultured CD4+ T cells. Cultures of CD4+ T cells served as the source for extracting genomic DNA. MiXCR, run by TCRdb on the PCR reads, gives a single entry per CDR3 protein. The sample holds about 18,000 distinct CDR3 sequences, around 50% seen once. The receptor comes from a human donor who had recovered from COVID-19. The genes are TRBV10-2 and TRBJ2-7, with D possibly being TRBD1 (5 bases). The sequenced sample was CD4+ T cells from blood, cultured in vitro, obtained before SARS-CoV-2 vaccination. The CDR3 sequence is CASRTATSSYEQYF. The CDR3 DNA reads as TGCGCCAGCAGGACAGCAACAAGCTCCTACGAGCAGTACTTC.